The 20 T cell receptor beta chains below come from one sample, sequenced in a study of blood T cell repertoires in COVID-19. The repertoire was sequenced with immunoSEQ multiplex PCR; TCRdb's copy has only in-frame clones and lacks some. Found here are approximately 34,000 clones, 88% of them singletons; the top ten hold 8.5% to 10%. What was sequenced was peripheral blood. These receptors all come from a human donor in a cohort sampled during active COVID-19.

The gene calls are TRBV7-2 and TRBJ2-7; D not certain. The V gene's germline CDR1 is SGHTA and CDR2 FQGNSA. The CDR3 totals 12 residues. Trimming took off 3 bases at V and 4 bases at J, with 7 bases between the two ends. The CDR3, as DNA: TGTGCCAGCAGCTTGGCCCTTTACGAGCAGTACTTC. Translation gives CASSLALYEQYF. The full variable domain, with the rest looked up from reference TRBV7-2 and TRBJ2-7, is GAGVSQSPSNKVTEKGKDVELRCDPISGHTALYWYRQSLGQGLEFLIYFQGNSAPDKSGLPSDRFSAERTGGSVSTLTIQRTQQEDSAVYLCASSLALYEQYFGPGTRLTVT.

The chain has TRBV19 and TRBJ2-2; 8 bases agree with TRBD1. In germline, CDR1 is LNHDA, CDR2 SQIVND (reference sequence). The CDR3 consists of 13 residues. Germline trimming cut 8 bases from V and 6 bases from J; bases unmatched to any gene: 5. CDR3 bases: TGTGCCAGTCACAGGGGGATAGCCGGGGAGCTGTTTTTT. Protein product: CASHRGIAGELFF.

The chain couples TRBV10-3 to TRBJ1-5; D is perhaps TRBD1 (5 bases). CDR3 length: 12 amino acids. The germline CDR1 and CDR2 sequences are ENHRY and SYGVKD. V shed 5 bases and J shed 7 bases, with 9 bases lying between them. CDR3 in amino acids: CAISQGEQPQHF. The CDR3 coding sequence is TGTGCCATCAGTCAGGGTGAACAGCCCCAGCATTTT.

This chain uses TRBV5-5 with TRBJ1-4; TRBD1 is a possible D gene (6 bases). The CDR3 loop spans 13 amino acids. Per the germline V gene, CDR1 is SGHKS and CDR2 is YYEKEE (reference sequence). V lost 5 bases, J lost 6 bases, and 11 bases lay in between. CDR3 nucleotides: TGTGCCAGCAGATGGACAGTCGATGAAAAACTGTTTTTT. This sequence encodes CASRWTVDEKLFF.

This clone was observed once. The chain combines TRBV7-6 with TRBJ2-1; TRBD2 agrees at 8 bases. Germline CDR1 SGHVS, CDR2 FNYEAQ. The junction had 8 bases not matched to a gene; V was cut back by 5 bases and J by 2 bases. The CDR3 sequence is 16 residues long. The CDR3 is CASSTQAGATYNEQFF. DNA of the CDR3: TGTGCCAGCAGCACGCAAGCGGGGGCCACCTACAATGAGCAGTTCTTC.

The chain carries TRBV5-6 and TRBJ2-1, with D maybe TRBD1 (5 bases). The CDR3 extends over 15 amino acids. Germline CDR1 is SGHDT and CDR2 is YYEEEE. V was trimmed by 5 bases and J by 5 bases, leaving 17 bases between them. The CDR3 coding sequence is TGTGCCAGCAGACGTACTGACAGAAACCACAATGAGCAGTTCTTC. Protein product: CASRRTDRNHNEQFF.

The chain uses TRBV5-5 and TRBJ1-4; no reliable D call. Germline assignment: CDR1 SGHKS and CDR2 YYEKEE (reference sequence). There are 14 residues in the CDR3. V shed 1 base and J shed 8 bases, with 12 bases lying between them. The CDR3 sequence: CASSLLPRGEKLFF. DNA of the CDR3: TGTGCCAGCAGCTTGTTGCCCCGAGGGGAAAAACTGTTTTTT.

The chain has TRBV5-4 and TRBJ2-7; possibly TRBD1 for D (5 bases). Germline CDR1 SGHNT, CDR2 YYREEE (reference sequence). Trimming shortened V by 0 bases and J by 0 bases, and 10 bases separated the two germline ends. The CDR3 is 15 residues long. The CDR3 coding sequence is TGTGCCAGCAGCTTGGATCCGGACAACTCCTACGAGCAGTACTTC. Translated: CASSLDPDNSYEQYF. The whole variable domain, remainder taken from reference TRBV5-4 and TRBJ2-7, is ETGVTQSPTHLIKTRGQQVTLRCSSQSGHNTVSWYQQALGQGPQFIFQYYREEENGRGNFPPRFSGLQFPNYSSELNVNALELDDSALYLCASSLDPDNSYEQYFGPGTRLTVT.

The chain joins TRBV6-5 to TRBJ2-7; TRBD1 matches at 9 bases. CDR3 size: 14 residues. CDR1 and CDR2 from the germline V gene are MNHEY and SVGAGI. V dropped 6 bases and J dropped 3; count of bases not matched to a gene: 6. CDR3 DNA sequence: TGTGCCAGCAGCCGGACAGGGGACAGCTACGAGCAGTACTTC. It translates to CASSRTGDSYEQYF.

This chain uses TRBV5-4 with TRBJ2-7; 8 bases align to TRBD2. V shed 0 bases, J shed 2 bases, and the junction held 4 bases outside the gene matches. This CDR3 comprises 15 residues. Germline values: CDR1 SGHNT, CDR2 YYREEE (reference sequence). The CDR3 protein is CASSLGGGPTYEQYF. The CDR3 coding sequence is TGTGCCAGCAGCTTGGGCGGGGGGCCCACCTACGAGCAGTACTTC.

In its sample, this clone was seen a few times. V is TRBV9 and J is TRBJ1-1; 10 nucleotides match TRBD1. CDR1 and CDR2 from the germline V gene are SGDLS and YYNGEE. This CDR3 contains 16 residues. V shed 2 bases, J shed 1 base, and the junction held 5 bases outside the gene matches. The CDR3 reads CASSVGTGVTNTEAFF. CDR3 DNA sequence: TGTGCCAGCAGCGTTGGGACAGGGGTTACGAACACTGAAGCTTTCTTT.

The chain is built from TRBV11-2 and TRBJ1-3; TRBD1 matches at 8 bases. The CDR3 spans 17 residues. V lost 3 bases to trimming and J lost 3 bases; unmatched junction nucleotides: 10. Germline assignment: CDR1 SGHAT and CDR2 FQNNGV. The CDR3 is CASSFHSDRASGNTIYF. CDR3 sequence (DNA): TGTGCCAGCAGCTTTCATTCGGACAGGGCGAGTGGAAACACCATATATTTT.

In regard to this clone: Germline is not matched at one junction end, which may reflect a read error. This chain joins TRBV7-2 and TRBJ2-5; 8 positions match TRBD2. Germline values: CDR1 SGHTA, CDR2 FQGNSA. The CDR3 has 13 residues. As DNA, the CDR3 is TGTGCCAGCAGCCCGGGACTAGGAGAGGCCCAGTACTTC. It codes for CASSPGLGEAQYF.

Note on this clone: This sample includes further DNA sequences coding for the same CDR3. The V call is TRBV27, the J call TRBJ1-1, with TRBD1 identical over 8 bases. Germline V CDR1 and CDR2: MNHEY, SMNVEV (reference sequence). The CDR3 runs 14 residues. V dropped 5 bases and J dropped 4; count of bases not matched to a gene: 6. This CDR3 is CASSQRQGSTEAFF. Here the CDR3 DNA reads TGTGCCAGCAGTCAGAGACAGGGGAGCACTGAAGCTTTCTTT.

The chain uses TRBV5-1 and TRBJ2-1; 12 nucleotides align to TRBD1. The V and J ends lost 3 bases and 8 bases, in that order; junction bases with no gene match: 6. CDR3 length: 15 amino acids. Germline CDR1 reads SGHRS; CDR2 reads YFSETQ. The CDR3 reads CASSSAGTGGDEQFF. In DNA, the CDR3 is TGCGCCAGCAGCTCAGCCGGGACAGGGGGCGATGAGCAGTTCTTC.

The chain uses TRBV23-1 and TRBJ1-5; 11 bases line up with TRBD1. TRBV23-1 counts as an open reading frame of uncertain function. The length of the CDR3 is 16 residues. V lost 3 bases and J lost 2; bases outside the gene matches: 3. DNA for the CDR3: TGCGCCAGCAGTCAGCCGGGACAGGGGGGCAATCAGCCCCAGCATTTT. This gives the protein CASSQPGQGGNQPQHF.

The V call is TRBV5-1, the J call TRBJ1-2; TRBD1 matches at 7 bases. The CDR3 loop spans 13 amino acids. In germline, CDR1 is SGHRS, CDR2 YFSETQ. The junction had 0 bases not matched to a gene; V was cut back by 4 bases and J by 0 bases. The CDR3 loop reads CASSGTANYGYTF. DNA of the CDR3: TGCGCCAGCAGCGGGACAGCTAACTATGGCTACACCTTC.

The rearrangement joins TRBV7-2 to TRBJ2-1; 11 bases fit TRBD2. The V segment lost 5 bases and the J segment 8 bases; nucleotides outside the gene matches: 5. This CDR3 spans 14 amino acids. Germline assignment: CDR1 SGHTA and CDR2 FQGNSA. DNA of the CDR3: TGTGCCAGCAGCCGGACTAGCGGGCGGGATGAGCAGTTCTTC. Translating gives CASSRTSGRDEQFF. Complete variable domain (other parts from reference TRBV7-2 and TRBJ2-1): GAGVSQSPSNKVTEKGKDVELRCDPISGHTALYWYRQSLGQGLEFLIYFQGNSAPDKSGLPSDRFSAERTGGSVSTLTIQRTQQEDSAVYLCASSRTSGRDEQFFGPGTRLTVL.

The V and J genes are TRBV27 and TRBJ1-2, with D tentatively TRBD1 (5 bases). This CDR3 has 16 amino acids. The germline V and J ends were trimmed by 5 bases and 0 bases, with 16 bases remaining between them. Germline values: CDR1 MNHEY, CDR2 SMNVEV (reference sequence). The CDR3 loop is CASSGASKGTNYGYTF. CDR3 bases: TGTGCCAGCAGTGGGGCCTCGAAGGGCACTAACTATGGCTACACCTTC.

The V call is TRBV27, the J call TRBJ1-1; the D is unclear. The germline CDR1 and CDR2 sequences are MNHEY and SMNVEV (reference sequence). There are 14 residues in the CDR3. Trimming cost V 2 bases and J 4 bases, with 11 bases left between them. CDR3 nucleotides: TGTGCCAGCAGTTTACGGCCACAGAGCACTGAAGCTTTCTTT. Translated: CASSLRPQSTEAFF.